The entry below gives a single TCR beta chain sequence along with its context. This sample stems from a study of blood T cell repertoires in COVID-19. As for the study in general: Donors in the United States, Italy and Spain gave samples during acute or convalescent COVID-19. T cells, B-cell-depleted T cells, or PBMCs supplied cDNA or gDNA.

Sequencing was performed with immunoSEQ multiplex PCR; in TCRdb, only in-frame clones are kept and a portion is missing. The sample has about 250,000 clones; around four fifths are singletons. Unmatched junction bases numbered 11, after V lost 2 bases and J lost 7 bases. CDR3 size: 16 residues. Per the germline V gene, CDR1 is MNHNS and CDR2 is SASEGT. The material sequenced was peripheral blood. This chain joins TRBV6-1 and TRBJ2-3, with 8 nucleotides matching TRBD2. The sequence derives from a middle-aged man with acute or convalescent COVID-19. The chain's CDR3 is CASSELVGGATNTQYF. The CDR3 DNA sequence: TGTGCCAGCAGTGAATTGGTCGGGGGGGCCACGAATACGCAGTATTTT.